This TCR beta chain was observed in a study of blood T cell repertoires in COVID-19. The V and J ends lost 4 bases and 8 bases, in that order; junction bases with no gene match: 7. This CDR3 is built from 13 residues. Germline CDR1 and CDR2: MGHDK and SYGVNS. Sequenced by immunoSEQ multiplex PCR; TCRdb stores in-frame clones only, minus some. Among more than 300,000 clones, about 89% were seen once, and the ten largest hold around 0.94%. The receptor was derived from a middle-aged woman who had been exposed to COVID-19. Sequencing input: PBMCs or T cells enriched from blood (not recorded which). The V call is TRBV25-1, the J call TRBJ1-2, with 7 bases fitting TRBD1. CDR3 region: CASSAQGSGGYTF. The CDR3 bases are TGTGCCAGCAGTGCACAGGGGTCGGGCGGCTACACCTTC.